The clone carrying this T cell receptor (beta chain) was detected a few times. These data originate in a study of shared clonotypes between healthy human individuals. The assay was immunoSEQ multiplex PCR, and TCRdb's table has in-frame clones only and misses some. The repertoire consists of roughly 2.6 million clones, with over 85% occurring once and the leading ten covering under 0.15%. The length of the CDR3 is 15 residues. Looked up from germline, CDR1 is LGHNA and CDR2 is YSLEER. The V gene lost 3 bases and the J gene lost 3 bases, with 15 bases spanning the gap. The J gene is TRBJ2-7, the V gene TRBV4-3, with D possibly being TRBD1 or TRBD2 (7 bases each). The sample taken for sequencing was naive CD4+ T cells sorted from blood. Regarding subset: CD45RA+ positively selected. The TCR originated in a man aged 18-30 years in good health. The CDR3 coding sequence is TGCGCCAGCAGCCACTCGACAGGGAGGGTCTACGAGCAGTACTTC. It translates to CASSHSTGRVYEQYF.